The T cell receptor (beta chain) described here comes from a study of blood T cell repertoires in COVID-19. Looking at the study overall: COVID-19 samples, acute and convalescent, were from the United States, Italy and Spain. Sources were T cells, B-cell-depleted T cells, or PBMCs; the material itself was cDNA or gDNA.

V lost 1 base and J lost 3, with 13 bases in between. CDR1 and CDR2 from the germline V gene are LGHDT and YNNKEL (reference sequence). The CDR3 totals 15 residues. The Seattle patients, enrolled during active infection, were followed longitudinally. The data were produced by immunoSEQ multiplex PCR, yet TCRdb's version contains in-frame clones alone and is incomplete. The profile shows approximately 200,000 clones, 70% to 80% of them singletons. Sequencing input: peripheral blood. This sequence originates from a woman between 40 and 50 years old with COVID-19, enrolled during active disease. The chain employs TRBV3-1 (or the pseudogene TRBV3-2) and TRBJ2-7, with D possibly being TRBD2 (5 bases). Written as DNA, the CDR3 is TGTGCCAGCAGCCAAGGAGCGGCAATAGGCTACGAGCAGTACTTC. Amino acid sequence: CASSQGAAIGYEQYF.